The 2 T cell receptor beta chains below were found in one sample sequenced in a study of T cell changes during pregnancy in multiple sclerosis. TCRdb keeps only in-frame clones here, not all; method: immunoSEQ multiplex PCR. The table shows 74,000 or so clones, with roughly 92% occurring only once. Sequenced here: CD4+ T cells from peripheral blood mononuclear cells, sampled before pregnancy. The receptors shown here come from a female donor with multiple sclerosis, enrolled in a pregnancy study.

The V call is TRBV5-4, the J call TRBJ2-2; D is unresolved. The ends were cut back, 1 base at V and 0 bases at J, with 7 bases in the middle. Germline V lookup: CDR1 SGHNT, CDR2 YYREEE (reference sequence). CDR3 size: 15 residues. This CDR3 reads CASSLWSANTGELFF. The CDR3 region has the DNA TGTGCCAGCAGCTTGTGGTCAGCGAACACCGGGGAGCTGTTTTTT.

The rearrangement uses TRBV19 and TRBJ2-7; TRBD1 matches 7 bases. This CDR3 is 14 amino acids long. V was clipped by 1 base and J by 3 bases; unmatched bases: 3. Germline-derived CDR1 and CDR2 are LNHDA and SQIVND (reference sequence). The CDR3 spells CASSIVTGDYEQYF. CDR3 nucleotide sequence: TGTGCCAGTAGTATAGTAACAGGGGACTACGAGCAGTACTTC.